This T cell receptor beta chain was observed in a study of OX40 agonist ivuxolimab in advanced cancers. Study in general: Patients achieving partial responses numbered three: one hepatocellular carcinoma case and two cutaneous melanoma cases. Study-level findings and limits: Clonal expansion by week 6 occurred in CD4+ and CD8+ blood T cells (at 0.1 to 3.0 mg/kg).

Regarding this clone: The antigen remains unidentified.

The CDR3 consists of 14 residues. The V segment lost 3 bases and the J segment 7 bases; nucleotides outside the gene matches: 5. The germline V gene has CDR1 SGHVS and CDR2 FQNEAQ. Measured with immunoSEQ multiplex PCR; TCRdb has only the in-frame clones, and not every one. The table has some 80,000 clones, over 70% seen once; the top ten hold roughly 0.54%. The J gene is TRBJ2-2, the V gene TRBV7-8, with 7 bases lining up with TRBD2. The sequencing used CD4+ or CD8+ T cells sorted from blood, collected in a trial of the OX40 agonist ivuxolimab. This receptor was taken from an adult with an advanced solid tumor such as melanoma, head and neck, liver or kidney cancer. The CDR3 region is CASSLWGGLGELFF. DNA for the CDR3: TGTGCCAGCAGCTTGTGGGGGGGACTCGGGGAGCTGTTTTTT.